This T cell receptor beta chain originates from a study of T cell responses to AZD1222 COVID-19 vaccine. Background on the study: The analysis combined second doses at about 4 or about 12 weeks. Study-wide results and caveats: Mostly white British, mostly female donors; authors suggested clonal diversity may be underestimated. Spike-specific TCR breadth rose after two AZD1222 doses, and depth rose as well.

Data came from immunoSEQ multiplex PCR; TCRdb stores just in-frame clones and leaves some out. The table records 95,000 to 150,000 clones, over 80% of them present only once. Regarding this clone: Its target is unknown.

The source is an adult in good health. The specimen comprised peripheral blood, sampled on day 0 of AZD1222 vaccination.

For the CDR3, the DNA is TGTGCCAGCTCTCAGGGACAGGGGATGGAGGAGACCCAGTACTTC. Protein sequence: CASSQGQGMEETQYF. The genes are TRBV18 and TRBJ2-5; TRBD1 matches 10 bases. V trimming: 6 bases; J trimming: 5 bases; junction bases outside the gene matches: 9. Germline CDR1 reads KGHSH; CDR2 reads LQKENI. The CDR3 spans 15 residues.